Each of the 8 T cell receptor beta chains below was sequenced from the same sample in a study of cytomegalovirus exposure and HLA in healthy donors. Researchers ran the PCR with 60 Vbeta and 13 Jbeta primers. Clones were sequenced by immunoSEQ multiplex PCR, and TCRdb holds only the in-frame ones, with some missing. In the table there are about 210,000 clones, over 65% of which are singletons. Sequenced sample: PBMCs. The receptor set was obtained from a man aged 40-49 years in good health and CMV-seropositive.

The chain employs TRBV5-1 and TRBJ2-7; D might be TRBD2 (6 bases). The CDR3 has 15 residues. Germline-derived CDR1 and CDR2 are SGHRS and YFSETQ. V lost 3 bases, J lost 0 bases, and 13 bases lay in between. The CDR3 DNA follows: TGCGCCAGCAGCTCGGGACTCCGCATCTCCTACGAGCAGTACTTC. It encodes CASSSGLRISYEQYF.

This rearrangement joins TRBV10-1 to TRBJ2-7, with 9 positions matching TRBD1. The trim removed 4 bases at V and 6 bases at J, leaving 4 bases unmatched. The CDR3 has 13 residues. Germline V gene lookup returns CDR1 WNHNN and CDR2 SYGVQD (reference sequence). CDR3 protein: CASSVGTGSEQYF. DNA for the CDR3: TGCGCCAGCAGTGTCGGGACAGGGAGCGAGCAGTACTTC.

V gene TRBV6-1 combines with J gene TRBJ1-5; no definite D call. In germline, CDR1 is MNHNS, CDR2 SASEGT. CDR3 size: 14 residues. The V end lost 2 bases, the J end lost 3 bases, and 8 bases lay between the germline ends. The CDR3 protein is CASSELRVNQPQHF. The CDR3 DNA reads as TGTGCCAGCAGTGAATTAAGAGTCAATCAGCCCCAGCATTTT.

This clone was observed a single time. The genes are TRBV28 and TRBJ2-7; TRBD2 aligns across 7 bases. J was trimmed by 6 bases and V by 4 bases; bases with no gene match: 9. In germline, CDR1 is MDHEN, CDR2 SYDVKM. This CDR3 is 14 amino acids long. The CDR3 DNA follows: TGTGCCAGCAGTTCCGTCGGGGGGAAAGGCGAGCAGTACTTC. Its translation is CASSSVGGKGEQYF.

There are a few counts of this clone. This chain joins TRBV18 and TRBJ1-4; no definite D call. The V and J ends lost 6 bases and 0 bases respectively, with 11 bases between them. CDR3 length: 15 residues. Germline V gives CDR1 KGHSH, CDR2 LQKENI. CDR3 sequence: CASSEQTATNEKLFF. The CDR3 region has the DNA TGTGCCAGCTCTGAGCAGACTGCAACTAATGAAAAACTGTTTTTT.

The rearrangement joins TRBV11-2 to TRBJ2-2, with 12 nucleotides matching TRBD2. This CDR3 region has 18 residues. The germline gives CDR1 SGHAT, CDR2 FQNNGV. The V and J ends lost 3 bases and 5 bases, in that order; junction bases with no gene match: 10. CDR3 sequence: CASSFHLAGGPGTGELFF. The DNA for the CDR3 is TGTGCCAGCAGCTTCCATCTAGCGGGAGGGCCGGGAACCGGGGAGCTGTTTTTT.

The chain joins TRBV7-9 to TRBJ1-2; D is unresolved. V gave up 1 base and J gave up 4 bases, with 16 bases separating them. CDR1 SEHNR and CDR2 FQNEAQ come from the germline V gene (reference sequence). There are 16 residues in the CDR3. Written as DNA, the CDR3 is TGTGCCAGCAGCTTAGAGATCGTAGCCAACGCCTATGGCTACACCTTC. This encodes CASSLEIVANAYGYTF.

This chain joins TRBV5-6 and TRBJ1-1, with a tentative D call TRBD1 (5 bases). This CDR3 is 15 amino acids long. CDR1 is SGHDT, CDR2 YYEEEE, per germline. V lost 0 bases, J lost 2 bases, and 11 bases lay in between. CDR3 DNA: TGTGCCAGCAGCTTGGGGGTACAGGTAAACACTGAAGCTTTCTTT. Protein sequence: CASSLGVQVNTEAFF. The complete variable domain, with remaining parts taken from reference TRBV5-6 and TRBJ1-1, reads DAGVTQSPTHLIKTRGQQVTLRCSPKSGHDTVSWYQQALGQGPQFIFQYYEEEERQRGNFPDRFSGHQFPNYSSELNVNALLLGDSALYLCASSLGVQVNTEAFFGQGTRLTVV.